A selection of T cell receptor beta chains follows, all from one sample in a study of prognosis after radiotherapy for stage I lung cancer. TCRdb reprocessed the multiplex PCR reads with MiXCR, giving one entry per CDR3 protein. The sample contains fewer than 20,000 distinct CDR3 sequences, around 44% of which appear only once. The input for sequencing was PBMCs, taken before or after stereotactic body radiation therapy (not recorded which). Source of these receptors: a donor of 50 years or more with non-small cell lung cancer. The conserved cysteine and the conserved F or W are not part of the CDR3 here. The size field is filled for only some rows; it gives once, few, many or a size class.

j_call	clone_size	v_call	cdr3_aa
TRBJ2-3	many	TRBV5-4	ASGGADTQY
TRBJ2-7	once	TRBV28	ASSPSGYLGQY
TRBJ2-1	NA	TRBV5-4	ASSPWTSGSYNEQF
TRBJ1-6	NA	TRBV11-2	ASSSSGDSPLH
TRBJ2-2	many	TRBV7-3	ASRLGGSGELF
TRBJ1-4	many	TRBV24-1	ATSDAGTGNEKLF
TRBJ1-2	many	TRBV29-1	SARGGDGYGYT
TRBJ1-3	many	TRBV20-1	SALPRISGNTIY
TRBJ1-3	NA	TRBV18	ASSPFSDSGNTIY
TRBJ2-7	medium-sized	TRBV6-1	ASSEGTGTYEQY
TRBJ2-7	many	TRBV4-1	ASSQGETLSEQY
TRBJ2-3	NA	TRBV6-2/TRBV6-3	ASSRTYNTYTQY
TRBJ1-5	NA	TRBV28	SSSHLKQGSNQPQH
TRBJ2-1	many	TRBV3-1	ASSASSGTGRSEQF
TRBJ2-1	once	TRBV9	ASSDGTSGDSYNEQF
TRBJ2-7	NA	TRBV30	AWSPLGTPLLYEQY
TRBJ1-3	many	TRBV6-5	ASSFGHLSGNTIY
TRBJ2-7	NA	TRBV29-1	SVRTGVYEQY
TRBJ2-2	NA	TRBV11-3	DRSAHGELF
TRBJ1-1	NA	TRBV6-5	ASSYSVNGAMNTEAF
TRBJ2-3	NA	TRBV20-1	SAATHGGLAGGTTDTQY
TRBJ2-2	many	TRBV19	ASSLRYLGSGELF
TRBJ1-5	NA	TRBV6-2/TRBV6-3	ASSDGTWRNQPQH
TRBJ2-3	NA	TRBV12-3/TRBV12-4	ASSRGTTDTQY
TRBJ1-1	many	TRBV12-3/TRBV12-4	ASRKSTEAF
TRBJ2-5	few	TRBV30	AWSVGGGETQY
TRBJ2-2	NA	TRBV28	ASSLGGIGGISGELF
TRBJ2-7	NA	TRBV7-2	ASSSSSSYEQY
TRBJ2-1	NA	TRBV27	ASTLVASNEQF
TRBJ2-2	NA	TRBV24-1	ATSDTTSGRGTGELF
TRBJ2-3	many	TRBV3-1	ASSQTDGARTDTQY
TRBJ2-1	NA	TRBV20-1	SAPGVGLRYEQF
TRBJ1-3	once	TRBV6-1	VSSLKGGNGNTIY
TRBJ2-7	NA	TRBV29-1	SVVQGAYEQY
TRBJ2-1	many	TRBV7-2	ARGKRGSYNEQF
TRBJ2-3	many	TRBV20-1	SAQQGVGDTQY
TRBJ2-7	many	TRBV20-1	SAKVAGQGFEQY
TRBJ2-7	many	TRBV14	ASSQAYGTGSEQY
TRBJ2-2	medium-sized	TRBV3-1	ASSQDYSSSTGELF
TRBJ2-4	many	TRBV10-2	ASSRVSGGVAKNIQY